This T cell receptor beta chain stems from a study of blood T cells in healthy people across ages. Study findings and constraints: There was a strong correlation between TCR beta diversity and naive T cell percentage. Possibly confounding the expanded clonotype changes was the fact that donor CMV status was unknown. As age increased, TCR beta diversity per million T cells fell in a roughly linear fashion.

Regarding this clonotype: The antigen remains undetermined.

CDR3 size: 16 residues. From germline, CDR1 is WNHNN and CDR2 SYGVQD (reference sequence). Together with a sample-barcoded 5' primer, a J-beta primer mix was included in a second PCR lasting about 6 to 12 cycles. From the 5' RACE reads, TCRdb called clonotypes with MiXCR, one entry per CDR3 protein. Of over a million distinct CDR3 sequences in the sample, around 43% were seen once. The sequencing input was blood. The rearrangement uses TRBV10-1 and TRBJ2-1, with 9 bases lining up with TRBD2. The better agreement between TRBJ2-7 and the DNA end casts doubt on the J call. This receptor was identified in a woman aged 60-70 years in good health. The CDR3 DNA is TGCGCCAGCAGTGATTTGGCTAGCGGGGCCACGGGCGAGCAGTACTTC. It is translated as CASSDLASGATGEQYF.